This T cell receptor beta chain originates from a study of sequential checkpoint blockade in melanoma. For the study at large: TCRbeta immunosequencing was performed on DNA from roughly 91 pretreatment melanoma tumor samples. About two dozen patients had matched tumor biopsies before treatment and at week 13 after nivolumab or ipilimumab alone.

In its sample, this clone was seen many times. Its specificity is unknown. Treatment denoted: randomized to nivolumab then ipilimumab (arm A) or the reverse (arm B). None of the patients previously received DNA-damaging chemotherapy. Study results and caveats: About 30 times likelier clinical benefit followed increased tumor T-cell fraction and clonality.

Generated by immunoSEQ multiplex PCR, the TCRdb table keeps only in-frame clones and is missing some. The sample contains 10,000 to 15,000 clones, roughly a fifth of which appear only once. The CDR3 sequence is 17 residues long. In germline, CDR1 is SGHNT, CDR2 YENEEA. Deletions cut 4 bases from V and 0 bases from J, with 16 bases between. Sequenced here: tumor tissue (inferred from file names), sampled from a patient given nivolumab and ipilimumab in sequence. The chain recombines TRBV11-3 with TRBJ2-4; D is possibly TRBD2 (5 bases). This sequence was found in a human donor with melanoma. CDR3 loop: CASSSTAGILAKNIQYF. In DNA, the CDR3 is TGTGCCAGCAGCTCCACGGCGGGTATTCTAGCCAAAAACATTCAGTACTTC.